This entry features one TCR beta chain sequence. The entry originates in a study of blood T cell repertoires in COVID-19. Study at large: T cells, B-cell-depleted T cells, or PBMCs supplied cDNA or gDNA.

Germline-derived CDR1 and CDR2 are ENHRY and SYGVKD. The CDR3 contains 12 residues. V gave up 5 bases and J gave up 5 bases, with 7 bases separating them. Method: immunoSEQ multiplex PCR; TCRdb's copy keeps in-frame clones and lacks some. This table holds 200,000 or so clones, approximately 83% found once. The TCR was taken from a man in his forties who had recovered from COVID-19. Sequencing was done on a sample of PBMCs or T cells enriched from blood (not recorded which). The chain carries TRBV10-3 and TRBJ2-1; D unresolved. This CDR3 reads CAISTGDNEQFF. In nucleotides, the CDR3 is TGTGCCATCAGTACCGGTGACAATGAGCAGTTCTTC.